Presented here are 4 T cell receptor beta chains from one specimen sequenced in a study of Ad26.COV2.S vaccination and SARS-CoV-2 variants. Sequencing used immunoSEQ multiplex PCR; TCRdb keeps in-frame clones, though not all of them. The sample has around 350,000 clones; around 84% are singletons. As to treatment: over 15 received Ad26.COV2.S at low or high dose, single or two shots; 5 received placebo; per-sample allocation not given. It was on day 63 after the first vaccine or placebo injection that samples were taken. The sample was peripheral blood, taken in a trial of Ad26.COV2.S vaccine versus placebo. The receptors originated from a person aged 18-60 years who received the Ad26.COV2.S COVID-19 vaccine or a placebo.

The V gene is TRBV5-1, the J gene TRBJ1-1; no definite D call. In germline, CDR1 is SGHRS, CDR2 YFSETQ. V lost 4 bases to trimming and J lost 0 bases, with 10 bases between them. This CDR3 is 14 amino acids long. CDR3 sequence (DNA): TGCGCCAGCAGCGAACAAGGATTGAACACTGAAGCTTTCTTT. Translation: CASSEQGLNTEAFF.

The chain recombines TRBV7-2 with TRBJ2-3, with TRBD1 identical over 9 bases. The germline CDR1 and CDR2 sequences are SGHTA and FQGNSA. J gave up 11 bases and V 5 bases, and 17 bases lay outside the gene matches. The CDR3 consists of 16 residues. CDR3 amino acids: CASSPNPGTGKRMQYF. CDR3 bases: TGTGCCAGCAGCCCCAACCCCGGGACAGGGAAACGGATGCAGTATTTT.

The chain uses TRBV20-1 and TRBJ2-5; weak D call: TRBD1 (5 bases). This CDR3 comprises 11 residues. The V end was cut by 8 bases, the J end by 5 bases, with 12 bases between. Germline V gene data show CDR1 as DFQATT and CDR2 as SNEGSKA (reference sequence). The CDR3 region is CSPRADETQYF. The CDR3 DNA sequence: TGCAGTCCCAGGGCGGACGAGACCCAGTACTTC.

The gene calls are TRBV9 and TRBJ1-3, with D possibly TRBD1 on 6 matching bases. Germline V CDR1 and CDR2: SGDLS, YYNGEE. CDR3 length equals 17 residues. Trimming took off 4 bases at V and 0 bases at J, with 17 bases between the two ends. CDR3 in amino acids: CASSPHLDRSSGNTIYF. CDR3 nucleotide sequence: TGTGCCAGCAGCCCTCACCTAGACAGGTCCTCTGGAAACACCATATATTTT.